These T cell receptor beta chains were read from a single sample in a study of shared clonotypes between healthy human individuals. TCRdb's copy holds only in-frame clones and misses some; the assay was immunoSEQ multiplex PCR. In the table there are approximately 500,000 clones, about 96% of which are singletons. What was sequenced was naive CD4+ T cells sorted from blood. These receptors all come from a woman in her 30s in good health. Both conserved end residues are part of each CDR3. A D gene is named only where the DNA matches it firmly. Size tells how often a clone was seen (once, few, many) or the class of an expanded clone, and some rows leave it out.

j_gene,d_gene,abundance,v_gene,CDR3aa,CDR3nt
TRBJ1-1,.,few,TRBV28,CASSFYRDTEAFF,TGTGCCAGCAGTTTTTACAGGGACACTGAAGCTTTCTTT
TRBJ1-4,.,.,TRBV14,CASSQNSVGEKLFF,TGTGCCAGCAGCCAAAACTCGGTGGGGGAAAAACTGTTTTTT
TRBJ1-1,.,.,TRBV9,CASSGRRNTEAFF,TGTGCCAGCAGCGGGAGACGGAACACTGAAGCTTTCTTT
TRBJ2-3,.,.,TRBV6-5,CASTQGPWMKQYF,TGTGCCAGCACCCAGGGTCCCTGGATGAAGCAGTATTTT
TRBJ2-4,.,.,TRBV9,CASSVGSPNIQYF,TGTGCCAGCAGCGTAGGGTCCCCGAACATTCAGTACTTC
TRBJ1-2,TRBD1,few,TRBV6-5,CASSRDRGRDGYTF,TGTGCCAGCAGTCGCGACAGGGGGCGCGATGGCTACACCTTC
TRBJ2-3,.,.,TRBV6-4,CASSDSWVVDRPTDTQYF,TGTGCCAGCAGTGACTCATGGGTCGTTGACAGACCCACAGATACGCAGTATTTT
TRBJ1-1,.,.,TRBV11-2,CASSPRQALNTEAFF,TGTGCCAGCAGCCCAAGACAGGCCTTGAACACTGAAGCTTTCTTT
TRBJ1-5,.,.,TRBV19,CASSISGGHQPQHF,TGTGCCAGTAGTATCTCGGGGGGCCATCAGCCCCAGCATTTT
TRBJ1-2,TRBD1,.,TRBV4-1,CASGQGAGYGYTF,TGCGCCAGCGGACAGGGGGCCGGCTATGGCTACACCTTC
TRBJ2-3,TRBD2,.,TRBV18,CASSPSLAGVTDTQYF,TGTGCCAGCTCACCAAGCCTAGCGGGAGTCACAGATACGCAGTATTTT
TRBJ2-7,TRBD2,.,TRBV28,CASGGSTHEQYF,TGTGCCAGCGGCGGGAGTACCCACGAGCAGTACTTC
TRBJ2-7,TRBD2,.,TRBV2,CAARASGIREQYF,TGTGCCGCCAGGGCTAGCGGGATAAGAGAGCAGTACTTC
TRBJ2-1,TRBD2,.,TRBV5-1,CASSLTSGGSYNEQFF,TGCGCCAGCAGCTTGACTAGCGGAGGCTCCTACAATGAGCAGTTCTTC
TRBJ2-7,TRBD1,.,TRBV6-5,CASSFGTGGAVYEQYF,TGTGCCAGCAGTTTCGGGACAGGGGGCGCGGTGTACGAGCAGTACTTC
TRBJ1-1,TRBD1,.,TRBV28,CASSLGGGWTEAFF,TGTGCCAGCAGTCTCGGAGGGGGCTGGACTGAAGCTTTCTTT
TRBJ1-2,.,.,TRBV6-1,CASSEISGDYGYTF,TGTGCCAGCAGTGAAATATCAGGGGACTATGGCTACACCTTC
TRBJ1-5,.,.,TRBV28,CASSSGDVSNQPQHF,TGTGCCAGCAGTTCAGGGGATGTCAGCAATCAGCCCCAGCATTTT
TRBJ1-1,.,.,TRBV11-2,CASSSGVNTEAFF,TGTGCCAGCAGCTCAGGAGTAAACACTGAAGCTTTCTTT
TRBJ1-4,.,.,TRBV5-4,CASSLEADSNEKLFF,TGTGCCAGCAGCTTGGAGGCCGACTCTAATGAAAAACTGTTTTTT
TRBJ2-7,.,.,TRBV2,CASSITGISSYEQYF,TGTGCCAGCAGTATTACAGGGATAAGCTCCTACGAGCAGTACTTC
TRBJ2-7,.,.,TRBV27,CASSSPLGGIYEQYF,TGTGCCAGCAGTTCCCCCCTGGGGGGCATTTACGAGCAGTACTTC
TRBJ2-1,.,.,TRBV30,CAWSKADPYNEQFF,TGTGCCTGGAGTAAGGCGGACCCCTACAATGAGCAGTTCTTC
TRBJ2-7,TRBD2,.,TRBV4-2,CASSASGRAWEQYF,TGTGCCAGCAGTGCTAGCGGGAGGGCCTGGGAGCAGTACTTC
TRBJ2-7,TRBD1,.,TRBV10-1,CASSESGQIHEQYF,TGCGCCAGCAGTGAGTCGGGACAGATCCACGAGCAGTACTTC
TRBJ2-1,.,.,TRBV5-8,CASSLDPINEQFF,TGTGCCAGCAGCTTGGATCCGATCAATGAGCAGTTCTTC
TRBJ1-1,.,once,TRBV28,CAITGRPVAEAFF,TGTGCCATCACCGGCCGTCCGGTAGCTGAAGCTTTCTTT
TRBJ1-4,.,.,TRBV6-5,CASSYSGPLTGKLFF,TGTGCCAGCAGTTACTCAGGGCCCCTCACCGGAAAACTGTTTTTT
TRBJ2-1,.,.,TRBV19,CASSISADSAGRNEQFF,TGTGCCAGTAGTATTTCGGCAGACTCCGCAGGGCGCAATGAGCAGTTCTTC
TRBJ1-2,TRBD1,.,TRBV6-6,CASSFSAGQGDGYTF,TGTGCCAGCAGTTTCTCCGCCGGACAGGGGGATGGCTACACCTTC
TRBJ2-3,.,.,TRBV28,CASSLFEVKTGYTDTQYF,TGTGCCAGCAGTTTATTCGAGGTTAAGACGGGGTACACAGATACGCAGTATTTT
TRBJ2-3,.,.,TRBV18,CASSPRSGKPTDTQYF,TGTGCCAGCTCACCCCGGTCCGGGAAACCCACAGATACGCAGTATTTT
TRBJ2-7,TRBD1,.,TRBV19,CASSMGQGNSYEQYF,TGTGCCAGTAGTATGGGACAGGGTAATTCCTACGAGCAGTACTTC
TRBJ2-7,TRBD1,.,TRBV28,CASRMVGTGDYEQYF,TGTGCCAGCAGGATGGTTGGGACAGGCGATTACGAGCAGTACTTC
TRBJ2-7,.,once,TRBV19,CASSGQDYYEQYF,TGTGCCAGTAGCGGACAAGACTACTACGAGCAGTACTTC
TRBJ1-4,.,.,TRBV28,CASRGRNRRTTNEKLFF,TGTGCCAGCAGGGGGAGGAACAGACGAACAACTAATGAAAAACTGTTTTTT
TRBJ2-3,.,.,TRBV5-1,CASSSDFSTDTQYF,TGCGCCAGCAGCTCGGACTTTAGCACAGATACGCAGTATTTT
TRBJ1-5,TRBD1,.,TRBV4-1,CASSPRQGAKEQPQHF,TGCGCCAGCAGCCCTAGACAGGGGGCGAAGGAACAGCCCCAGCATTTT
TRBJ1-4,.,.,TRBV7-9,CASSNTAGEKLFF,TGTGCCAGCAGCAATACCGCGGGGGAAAAACTGTTTTTT
TRBJ1-5,.,.,TRBV6-5,CASRYDSNQPQHF,TGTGCCAGCAGATACGATAGCAATCAGCCCCAGCATTTT
TRBJ1-6,.,.,TRBV28,CASRAIGESLHF,TGTGCCAGCAGAGCGATTGGGGAGTCCCTCCACTTT
TRBJ2-7,.,.,TRBV2,CASSEAGIIHEQYF,TGTGCCAGCAGTGAAGCGGGTATTATCCACGAGCAGTACTTC
TRBJ2-7,.,.,TRBV7-9,CASSLAGVHSYEQYF,TGTGCCAGCAGCTTAGCCGGGGTTCATTCCTACGAGCAGTACTTC
TRBJ1-3,.,.,TRBV9,CASSVGPPSGFSGNTIYF,TGTGCCAGCAGCGTAGGCCCTCCTTCGGGCTTCTCTGGAAACACCATATATTTT
TRBJ1-1,.,.,TRBV19,CASSDPGNTEAFF,TGTGCCAGTAGTGACCCGGGGAACACTGAAGCTTTCTTT
TRBJ1-6,TRBD1,.,TRBV5-6,CASSLVGRGPSPLHF,TGTGCCAGCAGCCTCGTGGGTAGGGGGCCTTCACCCCTCCACTTT
TRBJ1-3,.,.,TRBV5-4,CASSRGSAVSGNTIYF,TGTGCCAGCAGCCGGGGGAGCGCAGTCTCTGGAAACACCATATATTTT
TRBJ1-5,.,.,TRBV19,CASSIGKGQIGSNQPQHF,TGTGCCAGTAGTATTGGTAAGGGGCAGATTGGAAGCAATCAGCCCCAGCATTTT
TRBJ1-1,TRBD1,.,TRBV5-4,CASSWGQGSTEAFF,TGTGCCAGCAGCTGGGGACAGGGGAGCACTGAAGCTTTCTTT
TRBJ2-5,.,.,TRBV5-1,CASSSGLHGTQYF,TGCGCCAGCAGCTCGGGACTCCACGGGACCCAGTACTTC
TRBJ1-3,.,few,TRBV28,CASSLPAGPSGNTIYF,TGTGCCAGCAGTTTACCCGCAGGGCCTTCTGGAAACACCATATATTTT
TRBJ1-1,.,.,TRBV5-1,CASSLYGTAGPRNTEAFF,TGCGCCAGCAGCTTGTACGGGACTGCGGGGCCGCGGAACACTGAAGCTTTCTTT
TRBJ2-7,TRBD2,.,TRBV4-1,CASSQRVAGDTYEQYF,TGCGCCAGCAGCCAGAGAGTAGCGGGAGACACCTACGAGCAGTACTTC
TRBJ2-7,TRBD2,.,TRBV18,CASSPTSGRTYEQYF,TGTGCCAGCTCACCTACTAGCGGGAGAACCTACGAGCAGTACTTC
TRBJ2-1,.,.,TRBV18,CASSPSTGARSYNEQFF,TGTGCCAGCTCACCATCGACGGGGGCACGCTCCTACAATGAGCAGTTCTTC
TRBJ2-7,.,.,TRBV5-1,CASSIGQDYNEQYF,TGCGCCAGCAGCATCGGGCAAGACTACAACGAGCAGTACTTC
TRBJ2-7,TRBD2,.,TRBV6-6,CASGLAGGPSYEQYF,TGTGCCAGCGGTCTAGCGGGGGGGCCCTCCTACGAGCAGTACTTC
TRBJ2-2,.,.,TRBV5-4,CASSSRGGANTGELFF,TGTGCCAGCAGCTCACGAGGTGGGGCGAACACCGGGGAGCTGTTTTTT
TRBJ1-1,.,.,TRBV29-1,CSVSPMNTEAFF,TGCAGCGTTAGCCCGATGAACACTGAAGCTTTCTTT